The rows below give T cell receptor beta chains drawn from one sample of a study of CD8 T cells in Susac syndrome. MiXCR was run by TCRdb on the immunoSEQ multiplex PCR reads, yielding one entry per CDR3 protein. The table has more than 95,000 distinct CDR3 sequences, roughly 93% seen once. Sample: CD8+ T cells from PBMCs. The source of these receptors is a human donor with multiple sclerosis. CDR3s include the opening cysteine and the closing phenylalanine or tryptophan.

v_gene,j_gene,CDR3aa
TRBV29-1,TRBJ2-1,CSVEGEGSYNEQFF
TRBV7-9,TRBJ2-7,CASSLHSYEQYF
TRBV28,TRBJ1-6,CASSLDRVNSPLHF
TRBV29-1,TRBJ1-2,CSVEDREFQNYGYTF
TRBV19,TRBJ2-7,CASSIVGLAGSEQYF
TRBV19,TRBJ2-7,CASGHSPDEQYF
TRBV12-3/TRBV12-4,TRBJ1-6,CASSYRVDNSPLHF
TRBV5-1,TRBJ1-1,CASSLDGRSAANTEAFF
TRBV18,TRBJ2-1,CASPGGQGANEQFF
TRBV6-2/TRBV6-3,TRBJ2-7,CASSYGYLSYEQYF
TRBV9,TRBJ2-3,CASSVGCGF
TRBV12-3/TRBV12-4,TRBJ1-3,CASSFSAAAGNTIYF
TRBV9,TRBJ1-1,CASSVGGALQNEAFF
TRBV18,TRBJ2-1,CASSPRAFNEQFF
TRBV20-1,TRBJ1-2,CSARDRDKYGYTF
TRBV7-8,TRBJ1-5,CASSRTPNQPQHF
TRBV30,TRBJ2-3,CAYNTDTQYF
TRBV6-1,TRBJ2-3,CASSERRGSADTQYF
TRBV27,TRBJ1-2,CATFVPVSGYTF
TRBV2,TRBJ2-2,CASRRLQGTHTGELFF
TRBV20-1,TRBJ2-2,CSARDSSAGPRTGELFF
TRBV30,TRBJ2-7,CAWSVGFLSYEQYF
TRBV9,TRBJ2-3,CASSVASDTQYF
TRBV28,TRBJ2-2,CASTPGVPGELFF
TRBV5-6,TRBJ2-2,CASSWKTGELFF
TRBV28,TRBJ2-5,CASSLPGGGQETQYF
TRBV29-1,TRBJ2-3,CSVEGRELRDTQYF
TRBV2,TRBJ2-3,CASSDSPGDTQYF
TRBV18,TRBJ1-3,CASSPGENTIYF
TRBV27,TRBJ2-7,CASSLSSFYEQYF
TRBV30,TRBJ2-2,CAWGGLGISFSGNTGELFF
TRBV25-1,TRBJ1-4,CASSEYKPGGLEKLFF
TRBV6-1,TRBJ2-1,CASIRGDYNEQFF
TRBV12-3/TRBV12-4,TRBJ1-5,CASRSGPSDVGPQHF
TRBV7-9,TRBJ2-2,CASPAGPGAGELFF
TRBV5-1,TRBJ1-2,CASSLQGTNYGYTF
TRBV5-5,TRBJ1-1,CASSLEGTGGPNTEAFF
TRBV24-1,TRBJ1-2,CATSGTGDYYGYTF
TRBV5-1,TRBJ2-1,CASEGPGAGVPNEQFF
TRBV9,TRBJ2-1,CASSLTGAAHNEQFF
TRBV7-9,TRBJ2-3,CASSLREGSTDTQYF
TRBV20-1,TRBJ2-1,CSARDRRALTYNEQFF
TRBV4-1,TRBJ1-6,CASSQDIPEPYRDSPLHF
TRBV6-6,TRBJ1-4,CASGATNEKLFF
TRBV18,TRBJ1-1,CASSRPLGYAGPNTEAFF
TRBV7-9,TRBJ1-5,CASSPGVGDGSQPQHF
TRBV5-6,TRBJ2-5,CASSWGGTRVGETQYF
TRBV13,TRBJ1-1,CASSERSGRTEAFF
TRBV12-3/TRBV12-4,TRBJ1-1,CASSFGAEAFF
TRBV27,TRBJ2-7,CASCKGQNYEQYF
TRBV7-8,TRBJ2-7,CASSPTPAAPYEQYF
TRBV24-1,TRBJ2-1,CATSDLRSSYNEQFF
TRBV4-1,TRBJ1-5,CASSHPTGINQPQHF
TRBV2,TRBJ2-7,CASRASTGSIYEQYF
TRBV5-1,TRBJ1-2,CASSLANPQGSSDYGYTF
TRBV6-5,TRBJ1-1,CASSPGHEAFF
TRBV15,TRBJ2-1,CATSRGGGQQGSYNEQFF
TRBV7-9,TRBJ1-1,CASSPTQTGGIEAFF
TRBV20-1,TRBJ2-1,CSARDQTGVSYNEQFF
TRBV20-1,TRBJ2-4,CSARDVVGEAKNIQYF